These 10 T cell receptor beta chains came from one sample sequenced in a study of spatial heterogeneity in lung cancer. One entry per CDR3 protein, called by TCRdb with MiXCR from the 5' RACE reads. In the table there are 110,000 or so distinct CDR3 sequences, 10% to 12% of which are singletons. Documented time point: blood at routine non-recurrence follow-up after resection. The sequenced sample was PBMCs, obtained at follow-up. The receptor set was obtained from a female donor with early-stage non-small cell lung cancer.

This clonotype has a count of ten or more. The genes are TRBV24-1 and TRBJ2-2; TRBD2 matches 10 bases. The CDR3 has 17 residues. From germline, CDR1 is KGHDR and CDR2 SFDVKD. Trimming cost V 1 base and J 5 bases; bases outside gene matches: 6. The CDR3 spells CATSDLSGTSVTGELFF. The CDR3 DNA reads as TGTGCCACCAGTGATTTATCCGGGACTAGCGTAACCGGGGAGCTGTTTTTT.

This clonotype was detected only a few times. The chain uses TRBV20-1 and TRBJ2-5; D is unresolved. The ends were cut back, 6 bases at V and 2 bases at J, with 19 bases in the middle. The CDR3 runs 15 residues. CDR1 is DFQATT, CDR2 SNEGSKA, per germline (reference sequence). The CDR3 nucleotides are TGCAGTGCCCGAAAGCCAGCCTCCTGGCAAGAGACCCAGTACTTC. Its protein product is CSARKPASWQETQYF.

This clonotype has ten or more counts. The V gene is TRBV10-3, the J gene TRBJ2-1; TRBD1 matches at 10 bases. V lost 8 bases and J lost 3; bases outside the gene matches: 7. Germline loops: CDR1 ENHRY, CDR2 SYGVKD. The length of the CDR3 is 15 residues. The CDR3 bases are TGTGCCATCCGAGGGACAGGGGAGAACTACAATGAGCAGTTCTTC. Its translation: CAIRGTGENYNEQFF.

The V call is TRBV7-3, the J call TRBJ2-1; TRBD1 might be the D (6 bases). The CDR3 sequence is 16 residues long. The germline V and J ends were trimmed by 6 bases and 8 bases, with 23 bases remaining between them. The germline CDR1 and CDR2 sequences are SGHTA and FQGTGA. The CDR3 loop reads CASSLLGALGYDEQFF. In DNA form, the CDR3 reads TGTGCCAGCAGTCTTTTGGGGGCCTTGGGGTACGATGAGCAGTTCTTC.

The chain employs TRBV6-2 or TRBV6-3 and TRBJ2-7; 9 nucleotides agree with TRBD2. This CDR3 comprises 17 residues. V shed 2 bases and J 5 bases; nucleotides not matched to a gene: 13. Germline V gene sequence: CDR1 MNHEY, CDR2 SVGEGT. CDR3 residues: CASSYVAGGPVVDEQYV. CDR3 bases: TGTGCCAGCAGTTACGTGGCGGGAGGGCCAGTTGTAGACGAGCAGTACGTC.

The chain couples TRBV3-1 to TRBJ2-7, with TRBD1 as a possible D gene (6 bases). The CDR3 has 12 amino acids. Between the trimmed V and J ends, which lost 5 bases and 7 bases, there was a span of 12 bases. CDR1 is LGHDT, CDR2 YNNKEL, per germline (reference sequence). DNA for the CDR3: TGTGCCAGCAGCAAGGGACAATTAGAGCAGTACTTC. This encodes CASSKGQLEQYF.

The gene calls are TRBV12-3 or TRBV12-4 and TRBJ1-4, with D possibly being TRBD1 (5 bases). The CDR3 is 16 amino acids. V was pared by 3 bases and J by 0 bases, with 11 bases between. The CDR3 protein is CASSFQGLATNEKLFF. DNA of the CDR3: TGTGCCAGCAGTTTCCAGGGTCTAGCAACTAATGAAAAACTGTTTTTT.

This clonotype occurred many times. V usage is TRBV18 and J usage is TRBJ2-1; 8 bases match TRBD2. Germline V gene sequence: CDR1 KGHSH, CDR2 LQKENI. The CDR3 contains 17 residues. V trimming: 3 bases; J trimming: 8 bases; junction bases outside the gene matches: 15. The CDR3 DNA is TGTGCCAGCTCACCCCGTCGCTCGGGAGGGCTTCGGGATGAGCAGTTCTTC. It specifies CASSPRRSGGLRDEQFF.

The V and J genes are TRBV27 and TRBJ2-3, with 8 bases identical to TRBD2. The trim removed 8 bases at V and 6 bases at J, leaving 7 bases unmatched. This CDR3 is 13 amino acids long. CDR1 is MNHEY, CDR2 SMNVEV, per germline (reference sequence). The CDR3 DNA reads as TGTGCCAGCCATAGCGGGATAACGGATACGCAGTATTTT. It yields the protein CASHSGITDTQYF.

This chain connects TRBV30 to TRBJ1-3; D ambiguous. The V end was cut by 4 bases, the J end by 4 bases, with 17 bases between. The CDR3 covers 15 residues. CDR1 is GTSNPN, CDR2 SVGIG, per germline (reference sequence). The CDR3 sequence: CAWTRYPTPGNTIYF. As DNA, the CDR3 is TGTGCCTGGACTCGATACCCAACCCCCGGAAACACCATATATTTT.